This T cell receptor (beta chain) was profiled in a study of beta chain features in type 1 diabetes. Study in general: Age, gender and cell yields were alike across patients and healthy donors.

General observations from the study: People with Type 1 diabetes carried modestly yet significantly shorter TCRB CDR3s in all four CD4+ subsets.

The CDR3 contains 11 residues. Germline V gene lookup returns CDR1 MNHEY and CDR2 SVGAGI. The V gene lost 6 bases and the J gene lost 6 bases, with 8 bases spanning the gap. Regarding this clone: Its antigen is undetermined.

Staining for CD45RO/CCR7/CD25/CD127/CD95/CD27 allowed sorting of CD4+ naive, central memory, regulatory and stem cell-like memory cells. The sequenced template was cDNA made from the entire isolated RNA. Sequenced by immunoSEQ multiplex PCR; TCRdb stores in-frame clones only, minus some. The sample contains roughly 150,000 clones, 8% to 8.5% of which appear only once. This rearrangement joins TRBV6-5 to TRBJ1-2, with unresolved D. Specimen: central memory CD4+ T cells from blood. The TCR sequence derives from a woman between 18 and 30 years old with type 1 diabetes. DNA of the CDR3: TGTGCCAGCAGCGATCTAGATGGCTACACCTTC. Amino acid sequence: CASSDLDGYTF.